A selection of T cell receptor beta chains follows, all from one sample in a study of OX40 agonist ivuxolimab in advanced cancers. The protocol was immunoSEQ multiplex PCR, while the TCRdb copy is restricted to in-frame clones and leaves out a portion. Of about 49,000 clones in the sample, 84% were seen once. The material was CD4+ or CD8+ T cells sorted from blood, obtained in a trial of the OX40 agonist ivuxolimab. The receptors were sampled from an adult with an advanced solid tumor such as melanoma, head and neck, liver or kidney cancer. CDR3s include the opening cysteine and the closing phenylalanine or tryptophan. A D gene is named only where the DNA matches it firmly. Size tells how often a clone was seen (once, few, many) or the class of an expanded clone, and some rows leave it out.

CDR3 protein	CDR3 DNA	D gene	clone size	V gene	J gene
CASRIRGGVGYGYTF	TGTGCCAGCAGGATCCGTGGGGGGGTGGGCTATGGCTACACCTTC	NA	NA	TRBV2	TRBJ1-2
CASSTGPYEQYF	TGTGCCAGCAGTACCGGCCCCTACGAGCAGTACTTC	NA	few	TRBV6-6	TRBJ2-7
CASSLGGSPADTQYF	TGTGCCAGCAGCCTAGGGGGGAGTCCCGCAGATACGCAGTATTTT	NA	NA	TRBV7-3	TRBJ2-3
CASDHRQGGQPQHF	TGTGCCAGCGACCACCGACAGGGAGGTCAGCCCCAGCATTTT	TRBD1	NA	TRBV6-1	TRBJ1-5
CAISEEEQNYEQYF	TGTGCCATCAGTGAGGAGGAGCAGAACTACGAGCAGTACTTC	NA	NA	TRBV10-3	TRBJ2-7
CASSAGLAVYEQYF	TGTGCCAGCAGTGCGGGACTAGCGGTCTACGAGCAGTACTTC	TRBD2	few	TRBV27	TRBJ2-7
CASSPDNYEQYF	TGTGCCAGTAGTCCCGACAACTACGAGCAGTACTTC	NA	few	TRBV19	TRBJ2-7
CASSTGQGFEQFF	TGTGCCAGCAGTACGGGACAGGGTTTTGAGCAGTTCTTC	TRBD1	NA	TRBV27	TRBJ2-1
CASSPGLVQETQYF	TGTGCCAGCAGCCCGGGACTAGTGCAAGAGACCCAGTACTTC	TRBD2	NA	TRBV7-7	TRBJ2-5
CASSLRGEQFF	TGTGCCAGCAGTTTGCGAGGGGAGCAGTTCTTC	NA	once	TRBV28	TRBJ2-1
CASSLGPGTPLHF	TGTGCCAGCAGCTTAGGGCCGGGTACACCCCTCCACTTT	NA	NA	TRBV7-2	TRBJ1-6
CASSYREVAGELFF	TGTGCCAGCAGTTACAGGGAAGTGGCCGGGGAGCTGTTTTTT	NA	once	TRBV6-6	TRBJ2-2
CASSRGSTGELFF	TGTGCCAGCAGTCGCGGGAGCACCGGGGAGCTGTTTTTT	TRBD2	NA	TRBV7-3	TRBJ2-2
CASSGPLRDTRRELFF	TGTGCCAGTAGTGGACCACTCCGGGACACCCGGCGCGAGCTGTTTTTT	NA	NA	TRBV19	TRBJ2-2
CASSSSRDGNTEAFF	TGTGCCAGCAGCTCCAGCAGGGATGGGAACACTGAAGCTTTCTTT	NA	NA	TRBV7-6	TRBJ1-1
CASSMRTRSTGELFF	TGTGCCAGTAGTATGAGAACCAGGAGCACCGGGGAGCTGTTTTTT	NA	NA	TRBV19	TRBJ2-2